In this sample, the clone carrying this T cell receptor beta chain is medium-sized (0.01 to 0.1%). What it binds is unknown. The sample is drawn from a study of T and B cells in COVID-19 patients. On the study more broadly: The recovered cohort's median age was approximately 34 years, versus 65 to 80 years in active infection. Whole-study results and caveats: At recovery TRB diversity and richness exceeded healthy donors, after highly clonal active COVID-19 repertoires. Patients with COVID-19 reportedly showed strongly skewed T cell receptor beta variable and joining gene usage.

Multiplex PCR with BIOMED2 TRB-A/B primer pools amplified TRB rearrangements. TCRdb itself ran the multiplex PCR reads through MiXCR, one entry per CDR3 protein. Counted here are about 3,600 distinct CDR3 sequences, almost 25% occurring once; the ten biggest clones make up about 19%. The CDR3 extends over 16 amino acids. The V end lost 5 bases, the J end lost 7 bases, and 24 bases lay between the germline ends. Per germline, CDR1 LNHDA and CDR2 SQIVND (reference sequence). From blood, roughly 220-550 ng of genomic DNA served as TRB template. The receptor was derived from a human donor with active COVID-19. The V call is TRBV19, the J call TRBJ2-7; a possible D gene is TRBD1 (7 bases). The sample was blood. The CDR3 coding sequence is TGTGCCAGTAGTGCGCAGGGGGGACCTCGGGGCGGTGAGCAGTACTTC. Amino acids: CASSAQGGPRGGEQYF.